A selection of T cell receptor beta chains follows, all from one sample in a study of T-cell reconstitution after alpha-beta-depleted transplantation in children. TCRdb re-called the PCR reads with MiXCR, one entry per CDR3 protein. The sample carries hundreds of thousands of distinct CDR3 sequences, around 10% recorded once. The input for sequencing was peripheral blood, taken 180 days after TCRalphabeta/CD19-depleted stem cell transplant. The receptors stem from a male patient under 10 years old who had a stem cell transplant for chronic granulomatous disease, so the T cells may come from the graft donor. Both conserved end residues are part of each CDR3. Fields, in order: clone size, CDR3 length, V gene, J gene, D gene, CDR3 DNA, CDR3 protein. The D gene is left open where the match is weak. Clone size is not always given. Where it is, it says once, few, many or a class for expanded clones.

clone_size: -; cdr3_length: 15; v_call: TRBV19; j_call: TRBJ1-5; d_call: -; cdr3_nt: TGTGCCAGTAGTATTCGTTCGGCTAGCAATCAGCCCCAGCATTTT; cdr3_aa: CASSIRSASNQPQHF
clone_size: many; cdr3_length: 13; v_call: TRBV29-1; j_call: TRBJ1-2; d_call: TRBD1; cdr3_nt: TGCAGCGCTAAGGGGGGGCAGGGGGATGGCTACACCTTC; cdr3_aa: CSAKGGQGDGYTF
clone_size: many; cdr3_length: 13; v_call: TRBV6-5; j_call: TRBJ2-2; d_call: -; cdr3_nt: TGTGCCACGATGCCCCTGAACACCGGGGAGCTGTTTTTT; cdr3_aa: CATMPLNTGELFF
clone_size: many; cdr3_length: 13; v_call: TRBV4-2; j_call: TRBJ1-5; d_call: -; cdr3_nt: TGTGCCAGCAGCCAGGCGAGTGGGTCGCCCCAGCATTTT; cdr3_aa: CASSQASGSPQHF
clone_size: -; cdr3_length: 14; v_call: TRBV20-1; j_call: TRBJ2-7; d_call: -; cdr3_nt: TGCAGTGCGATAGGATCAGGGATTCTTTACGAGCAGTACTTC; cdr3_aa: CSAIGSGILYEQYF
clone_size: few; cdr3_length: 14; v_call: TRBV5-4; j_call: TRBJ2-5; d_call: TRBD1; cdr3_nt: TGTGCCAGCAGCGCCGACAGGGGAAGGGAGACCCAGTACTTC; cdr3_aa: CASSADRGRETQYF
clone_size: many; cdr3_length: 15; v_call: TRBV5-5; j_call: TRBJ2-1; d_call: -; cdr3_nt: TGTGCCAGCAGCTTCGGGAGCAGGTCCTACAATGAGCAGTTCTTC; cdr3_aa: CASSFGSRSYNEQFF
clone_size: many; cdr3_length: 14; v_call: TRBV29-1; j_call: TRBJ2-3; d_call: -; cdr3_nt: TGCAGCGTTGATAGGACAGCCGACACAGATACGCAGTATTTT; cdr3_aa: CSVDRTADTDTQYF
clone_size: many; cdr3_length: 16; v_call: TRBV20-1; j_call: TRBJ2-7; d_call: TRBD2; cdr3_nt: TGCAGTGCTTCTGGACTAGCGGGAGGCCGAGGGGACGAGCAGTACTTC; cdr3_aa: CSASGLAGGRGDEQYF
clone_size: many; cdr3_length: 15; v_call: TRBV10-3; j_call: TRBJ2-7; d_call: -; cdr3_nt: TGTGCCATCAGTGAGTCTAGGGGGTGGACCTACGAGCAGTACTTC; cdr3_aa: CAISESRGWTYEQYF
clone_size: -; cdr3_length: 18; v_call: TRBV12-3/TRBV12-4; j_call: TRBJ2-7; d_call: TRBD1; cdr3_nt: TGTGCCAGCAGCACCTCTATAGGACCCGGGACAGCGACCTACGAGCAGTACTTC; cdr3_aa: CASSTSIGPGTATYEQYF
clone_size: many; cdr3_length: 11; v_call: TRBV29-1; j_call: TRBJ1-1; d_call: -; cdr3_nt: TGCAGCGTTGAAGGGGCCCTTGGGGCTTTCTTT; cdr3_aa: CSVEGALGAFF
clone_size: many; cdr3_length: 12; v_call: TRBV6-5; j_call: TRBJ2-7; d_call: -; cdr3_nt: TGTGCCAGCAAAAACAGCTACTACGAGCAGTACTTC; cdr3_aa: CASKNSYYEQYF
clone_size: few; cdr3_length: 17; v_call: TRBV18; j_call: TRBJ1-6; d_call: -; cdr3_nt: TGTGCCAGCTCACCACGCAGGCGGTCCTCCTATAATTCACCCCTCCACTTT; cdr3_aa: CASSPRRRSSYNSPLHF
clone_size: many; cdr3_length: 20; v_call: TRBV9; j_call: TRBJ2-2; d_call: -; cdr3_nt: TGTGCCAGCAGCGTAGCCCCCTTCGCGGGGCAGGGGGTTCTTTCCGGGGAGCTGTTTTTT; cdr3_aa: CASSVAPFAGQGVLSGELFF
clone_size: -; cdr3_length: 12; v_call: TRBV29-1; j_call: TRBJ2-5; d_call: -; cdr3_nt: TGCAGCGTTTCAGGGCTCAAGGAGACCCAGTACTTC; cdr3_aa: CSVSGLKETQYF
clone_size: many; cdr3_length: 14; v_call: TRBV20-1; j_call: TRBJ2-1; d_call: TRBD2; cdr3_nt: TGCAGTGCTAGAGCCAGCGGGGGCTTAAATGAGCAGTTCTTC; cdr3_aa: CSARASGGLNEQFF
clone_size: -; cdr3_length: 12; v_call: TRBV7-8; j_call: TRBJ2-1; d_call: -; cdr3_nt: TGTGCCAGCAGCAACCAGACTCCTCGGCAGTTCTTC; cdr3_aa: CASSNQTPRQFF
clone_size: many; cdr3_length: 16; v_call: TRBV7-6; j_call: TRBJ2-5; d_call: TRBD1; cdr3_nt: TGTGCCAGCAGCGCGACAGGGGCGCGCCGTCAAGAGACCCAGTACTTC; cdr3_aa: CASSATGARRQETQYF
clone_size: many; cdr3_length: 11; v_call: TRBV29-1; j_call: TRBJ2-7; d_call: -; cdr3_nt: TGCAGCGGGTCAGGGGCTTACGAGCAGTACTTC; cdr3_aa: CSGSGAYEQYF
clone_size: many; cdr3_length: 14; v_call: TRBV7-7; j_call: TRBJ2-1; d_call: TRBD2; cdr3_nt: TGTGCCAGCAGCTTACTTAACGCGGGGGATGAGCAGTTCTTC; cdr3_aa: CASSLLNAGDEQFF
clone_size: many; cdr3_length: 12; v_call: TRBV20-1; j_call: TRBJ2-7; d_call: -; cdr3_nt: TGCAGTGCAACGGACCTACCCTACGAGCAGTACTTC; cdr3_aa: CSATDLPYEQYF
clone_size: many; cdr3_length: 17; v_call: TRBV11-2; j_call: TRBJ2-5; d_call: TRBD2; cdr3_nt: TGTGCCAGCAGCCGGGGGGGGAAAGGGAGGGATCAAGAGACCCAGTACTTC; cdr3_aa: CASSRGGKGRDQETQYF
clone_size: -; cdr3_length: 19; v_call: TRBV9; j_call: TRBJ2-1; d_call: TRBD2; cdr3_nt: TGTGCCAGCAGCGCCGGGACAGGCTTAGCGGGAGGGTCCTACAATGAGCAGTTCTTC; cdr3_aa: CASSAGTGLAGGSYNEQFF
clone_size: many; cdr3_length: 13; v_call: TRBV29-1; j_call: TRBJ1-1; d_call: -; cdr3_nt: TGCAGCGTTGTCGGCATGAGGGACACTGAAGCTTTCTTT; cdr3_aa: CSVVGMRDTEAFF